This is a list of T cell receptor beta chains from one sample in a study of multiple sclerosis patients with progressive multifocal leukoencephalopathy. Repertoires were generated with immunoSEQ multiplex PCR, while TCRdb's copy carries only in-frame clones and drops some. The sample has around 32,000 clones; approximately 92% are singletons. The sequenced sample consisted of PBMCs. The source of these receptors is a man aged 30 to 45 with multiple sclerosis. Each CDR3 is given with its conserved first and last residue. The order of the fields is V gene, D gene, J gene, clone size, CDR3 DNA, CDR3 protein. A D gene is named only where the DNA matches it firmly. Size is stated for part of the rows, as once, few or many counts, or as a class when the clone is expanded.

TRBV7-9,.,TRBJ2-3,.,TGTGCCAGCAGCTTAGCAGGTGGTGATACGCAGTATTTT,CASSLAGGDTQYF
TRBV30,TRBD2,TRBJ2-3,.,TGTGCTTCCCTAGCGGGAACTAGCACAGATACGCAGTATTTT,CASLAGTSTDTQYF
TRBV6-1,.,TRBJ2-1,.,TGTGCCAGCAGTGAAGTATACGAGCAGTTCTTC,CASSEVYEQFF
TRBV7-9,TRBD1,TRBJ2-5,.,TGTGCCAGCAGTTTGAGACAGGGGGCAGAGACCCAGTACTTC,CASSLRQGAETQYF
TRBV6-1,.,TRBJ2-2,.,TGTGCCAGCTTACGTGAGGGTGCCGGGGAGCTGTTTTTT,CASLREGAGELFF
TRBV7-2,.,TRBJ2-2,.,TGTGCCAGCAGCTTACAGAGCACCGGGGAGCTGTTTTTT,CASSLQSTGELFF
TRBV7-9,TRBD2,TRBJ2-5,.,TGTGCCAGCGCTTGGCGGGAGGCCCCAGAGACCCAGTACTTC,CASAWREAPETQYF
TRBV14,.,TRBJ2-1,.,TGTGCCAGCAGCCAAGATGCTCTAGGAGAATACAATGAGCAGTTCTTC,CASSQDALGEYNEQFF
TRBV6-5,.,TRBJ2-3,.,TGTGCCAGCAGTTACGGGGCCTACACAGATACGCAGTATTTT,CASSYGAYTDTQYF
TRBV20-1,.,TRBJ2-1,.,TGCAGTGCTAGTCCTGAGCAGTTCTTC,CSASPEQFF
TRBV5-4,.,TRBJ2-5,.,TGTGCCAGCAGCTTGCGGGACCTGAGGCAAGAGACCCAGTACTTC,CASSLRDLRQETQYF
TRBV5-6,TRBD2,TRBJ2-1,.,TGTGCCAGCAGCTACAGACTAGCGGGAGTTGATGAGCAGTTCTTC,CASSYRLAGVDEQFF
TRBV7-9,TRBD2,TRBJ2-1,.,TGTGCCAGCACCCGACGACTAGCGGAGGGGTTTGGCAATGAGCAGTTCTTC,CASTRRLAEGFGNEQFF
TRBV11-3,.,TRBJ2-6,.,TGTGCCAGCAGCTTAGATGGCTCTGGGGCCAACGTCCTGACTTTC,CASSLDGSGANVLTF
TRBV7-3,.,TRBJ1-2,.,TGTGCCAGCAGCATAGACAGATACTATGGCTACACCTTC,CASSIDRYYGYTF
TRBV5-1,.,TRBJ1-1,.,TGCGCCAGCAGCGACCACGGGGGGGACACTGAAGCTTTCTTT,CASSDHGGDTEAFF
TRBV7-9,.,TRBJ2-1,.,TGTGCCAGCAGCGGCGGGACACCGAGCCATGAGCAGTTCTTC,CASSGGTPSHEQFF
TRBV2,TRBD1,TRBJ1-6,.,TGTGCCAGCAGTACGGACAGGAGAAATTCACCCCTCCACTTT,CASSTDRRNSPLHF
TRBV5-1,.,TRBJ2-7,.,TGCGCCAGCAGCTTGGAGGGCGCCTCCTACGAGCAGTACTTC,CASSLEGASYEQYF
TRBV7-8,.,TRBJ2-5,few,TGTGCCAGCAGCCCCCGTTGGGAGGAGACCCAGTACTTC,CASSPRWEETQYF
TRBV10-1,.,TRBJ2-3,.,TGCGCCAGCAGTCGGACTGTCACAGATACGCAGTATTTT,CASSRTVTDTQYF
TRBV30,TRBD1,TRBJ1-2,.,TGTGCCTGGAGTTGGGCAGGGGGCCTGGAAGGCTACACCTTC,CAWSWAGGLEGYTF
TRBV21-1,.,TRBJ2-3,.,TGTGCCAGCAGCGAAAGGAGCGGGAGGGGACATACGCAGTATTTT,CASSERSGRGHTQYF
TRBV7-2,.,TRBJ1-4,.,TGTGCCAGCAGCCCGGGACTTCGGGAAAAACTGTTTTTT,CASSPGLREKLFF
TRBV7-8,TRBD2,TRBJ2-1,once,TGTGCCAGCAGCACTAGCGCACTATCCCTCGTCAATGAGCAGTTCTTC,CASSTSALSLVNEQFF
TRBV5-1,TRBD2,TRBJ2-3,once,TGCGCCAGCAGCCCGGGACTAGCGGGACTATACAGCACAGATACGCAGTATTTT,CASSPGLAGLYSTDTQYF
TRBV14,.,TRBJ1-1,.,TGTGCCAGCAGCCGGAGGACGGCCAACACTGAAGCTTTCTTT,CASSRRTANTEAFF
TRBV19,TRBD1,TRBJ1-4,.,TGTGCCAGTAGTTCACAGGGGGCACGTGAAAAACTGTTTTTT,CASSSQGAREKLFF
TRBV5-1,TRBD1,TRBJ1-4,.,TGCGCCAGCAGCTTGGTCGGGACAGGGACAGAAAAACTGTTTTTT,CASSLVGTGTEKLFF
TRBV7-9,TRBD2,TRBJ2-1,.,TGTGCCAGCAGCCTAGGGACTAGCGGAGAGCAGTTCTTC,CASSLGTSGEQFF
TRBV5-1,.,TRBJ2-2,.,TGCGCCAGCAGCTTGGCGTCCAAAGGGGGAAGGGCCACCGGGGAGCTGTTTTTT,CASSLASKGGRATGELFF
TRBV5-1,.,TRBJ2-3,.,TGCGCCAGCAGCTCCCCCCCCACAGATACGCAGTATTTT,CASSSPPTDTQYF